This TCR beta chain was captured in a study of T cell changes during pregnancy in multiple sclerosis. The protocol was immunoSEQ multiplex PCR, while the TCRdb copy is restricted to in-frame clones and leaves out a portion. The data hold approximately 100,000 clones, with approximately 90% observed a single time. The CDR3 totals 20 residues. V lost 2 bases and J lost 7; bases outside the gene matches: 13. Germline V gives CDR1 LNHNV, CDR2 YYDKDF (reference sequence). The material was peripheral blood, obtained after pregnancy. The rearrangement uses TRBV15 and TRBJ2-2, with 16 bases fitting TRBD2. The TCR comes from a female donor with multiple sclerosis, enrolled in a pregnancy study. This CDR3 reads CATSRPPGLAGGPGRGELFF. DNA of the CDR3: TGTGCCACCAGCAGACCCCCGGGACTAGCGGGAGGGCCCGGGCGCGGGGAGCTGTTTTTT.